The 19 T cell receptor beta chains presented below share a single source sample, sequenced in a study of blood T cell repertoires in COVID-19 (dated by TCRdb to about 2020). The method was the immunoSEQ multiplex PCR assay. The table was pulled from immuneACCESS by TCRdb, which kept in-frame rearrangements only. Such tables lose some clones; where checked, under half of the loss comes from unresolved V genes, and the rest has no known cause. The sample yields 100,000 to 150,000 clones; over 75% were counted once. 7.5% to 8% of the sample rests with the top ten. Sequencing was carried out using peripheral blood. These receptors were obtained from a man aged 45-65 years with acute or convalescent COVID-19.

The chain carries TRBV3-1 (or the pseudogene TRBV3-2) and TRBJ1-2; TRBD1 matches 10 bases. V lost 8 bases, J lost 5 bases, and 5 bases stayed unmatched. The CDR3 contains 13 residues. CDR1 and CDR2 (germline): LGHDT, YNNKEL (reference sequence). In nucleotides, the CDR3 is TGTGCCAGCCAGGGACAGGGGAAATATGGCTACACCTTC. Its protein is CASQGQGKYGYTF.

In this sample, this clone turned up once. In the same sample, other DNA sequences code for this CDR3. The rearrangement uses TRBV7-8 and TRBJ2-3; unclear D gene. Germline assignment: CDR1 SGHVS and CDR2 FQNEAQ. V was shortened by 1 base and J by 0 bases, with 11 bases between the two germline ends. This CDR3 spans 16 amino acids. The CDR3 sequence is CASSLVTGSSTDTQYF. The CDR3 DNA reads as TGTGCCAGCAGCTTAGTAACCGGTTCTAGCACAGATACGCAGTATTTT.

This sequence joins TRBV25-1 and TRBJ1-2; 7 bases align to TRBD1. CDR3 length: 13 amino acids. Trimming at V came to 5 bases and at J to 2 bases, leaving 2 bases not matched to a gene. Germline V gene lookup returns CDR1 MGHDK and CDR2 SYGVNS. This chain's CDR3 is CASSPGQNYGYTF. CDR3 coding DNA: TGTGCCAGCAGTCCGGGACAGAACTATGGCTACACCTTC.

CDR3 loop: CASHDLRAGNTIYF. DNA for the CDR3: TGCGCCAGCCACGATCTGCGAGCTGGAAACACCATATATTTT. J is TRBJ1-3 and V is TRBV5-1, with D unresolved. The CDR3 runs 14 residues. V was cut by 7 bases and J by 2 bases, with 13 bases left in between. Germline CDR1 SGHRS, CDR2 YFSETQ.

V usage is TRBV12-5 and J usage is TRBJ1-3; D gene unclear. The CDR3 length is 14 residues. In germline, CDR1 is LGHNT, CDR2 FRNRAP. Trimming stripped 5 bases from V and 4 bases from J, with 12 bases between. CDR3 region: CASGLASGGNTIYF. The CDR3 DNA follows: TGTGCTAGTGGTCTAGCGTCGGGAGGAAACACCATATATTTT.

This chain joins TRBV4-1 and TRBJ1-1, with D hard to call. Looked up from germline, CDR1 is MGHRA and CDR2 is YSYEKL. The CDR3 is made up of 15 amino acids. Trimming removed 2 bases from V and 2 bases from J, with 12 bases in between. Here the CDR3 reads CASSQTPTQNTEAFF. In DNA, the CDR3 is TGCGCCAGCAGCCAAACCCCCACACAAAACACTGAAGCTTTCTTT.

The chain combines TRBV11-3 with TRBJ1-2; D not resolved. The germline CDR1 and CDR2 sequences are SGHNT and YENEEA. Trimming removed 2 bases from V and 8 bases from J, with 18 bases in between. The CDR3 runs 15 residues. The CDR3 loop is CASSLNPGIASGYTF. CDR3 nucleotides: TGTGCCAGCAGCTTAAATCCAGGCATTGCTAGCGGCTACACCTTC.

This chain links TRBV11-3 with TRBJ2-1; 8 bases agree with TRBD2. Germline values: CDR1 SGHNT, CDR2 YENEEA. This CDR3 region has 14 residues. After removal of 1 base from V and 9 bases from J, the junction contained 5 bases not matched to a gene. CDR3 sequence (DNA): TGTGCCAGCAGCTTAGGAGCGGGAGCGAGTGAGCAGTTCTTC. Amino acid sequence: CASSLGAGASEQFF.

This chain links TRBV16 with TRBJ1-1; weak D call: TRBD1 (5 bases). The V end lost 4 bases, the J end lost 8 bases, and 20 bases lay between the germline ends. CDR1 KGHSY and CDR2 FQNENV come from the germline V gene. The CDR3 consists of 15 residues. CDR3 in DNA: TGTGCCAGCAGCCTGAGGACATTCCCTTTGGCAGAAGCTTTCTTT. This sequence encodes CASSLRTFPLAEAFF.

The CDR3 loop is CASSPGAGELLSNEQFF. The CDR3 nucleotides read TGTGCCAGCTCCCCGGGGGCGGGAGAATTACTTTCTAATGAGCAGTTCTTC. The chain carries TRBV18 and TRBJ2-1; D may be TRBD2 (7 bases). Per germline, CDR1 KGHSH and CDR2 LQKENI. CDR3 size: 17 residues. Trimming stripped 6 bases from V and 7 bases from J, with 25 bases between.

The chain carries TRBV6-5 and TRBJ1-1; unclear D gene. CDR3 length: 15 amino acids. Germline CDR1 reads MNHEY; CDR2 reads SVGAGI. Trimming shortened V by 7 bases and J by 6 bases, and 21 bases separated the two germline ends. The CDR3 region is CASTKSGSGMAEAFF. The CDR3 DNA follows: TGTGCCAGCACCAAGAGTGGGTCGGGGATGGCTGAAGCTTTCTTT.

V usage is TRBV19 and J usage is TRBJ1-6; TRBD1 matches 7 bases. CDR3 size: 15 residues. The trim removed 5 bases at V and 4 bases at J, leaving 5 bases unmatched. Germline CDR1 is LNHDA and CDR2 is SQIVND (reference sequence). Written as DNA, the CDR3 is TGTGCCAGTAGTCCTCCGGGACAGTATAATTCACCCCTCCACTTT. Amino acids: CASSPPGQYNSPLHF.

The chain is built from TRBV5-4 and TRBJ2-5; 7 nucleotides align to TRBD1. Germline lookup yields CDR1 SGHNT and CDR2 YYREEE (reference sequence). CDR3 length: 13 residues. Unmatched junction bases numbered 4, after V lost 3 bases and J lost 5 bases. CDR3 sequence reads: CASSWDSTETQYF. The CDR3 coding sequence is TGTGCCAGCAGCTGGGACAGCACGGAGACCCAGTACTTC. Complete variable domain (other parts from reference TRBV5-4 and TRBJ2-5): ETGVTQSPTHLIKTRGQQVTLRCSSQSGHNTVSWYQQALGQGPQFIFQYYREEENGRGNFPPRFSGLQFPNYSSELNVNALELDDSALYLCASSWDSTETQYFGPGTRLLVL.

This clone was seen only a few times. V is TRBV12-3 or TRBV12-4 and J is TRBJ1-1; no firm D call. Trimming took off 6 bases at V and 5 bases at J, with 13 bases between the two ends. This CDR3 spans 13 amino acids. The CDR3 loop is CASSPSSRTEAFF. CDR3 nucleotide sequence: TGTGCCAGCAGCCCATCGAGCCGGACTGAAGCTTTCTTT.

The J gene is TRBJ2-1, the V gene TRBV24-1; no firm D call. The CDR3 contains 15 residues. The germline CDR1 and CDR2 sequences are KGHDR and SFDVKD. V lost 5 bases to trimming and J lost 0 bases, with 10 bases between them. CDR3 in amino acids: CATSGRVGSYNEQFF. The CDR3 DNA sequence: TGTGCCACCAGTGGTCGGGTTGGCTCCTACAATGAGCAGTTCTTC.

The chain employs TRBV7-2 and TRBJ2-7; TRBD2 aligns across 10 bases. Trimming cost V 2 bases and J 0 bases; bases outside gene matches: 4. From germline, CDR1 is SGHTA and CDR2 FQGNSA. The CDR3 contains 16 residues. The CDR3 DNA is TGTGCCAGCAGCTTAAGCGGGACTAGCGCCTCCTACGAGCAGTACTTC. Its protein is CASSLSGTSASYEQYF.

This chain joins TRBV5-1 and TRBJ2-3, with 8 bases identical to TRBD1. The CDR3 sequence is 14 residues long. Trimming took 4 bases from V and 4 from J; bases not matched to a gene: 5. The germline CDR1 and CDR2 sequences are SGHRS and YFSETQ. Here the CDR3 reads CASSRDRIPDTQYF. CDR3 DNA: TGCGCCAGCAGCAGGGACAGGATCCCAGATACGCAGTATTTT. The whole variable domain, filled in from reference TRBV5-1 and TRBJ2-3, reads KAGVTQTPRYLIKTRGQQVTLSCSPISGHRSVSWYQQTPGQGLQFLFEYFSETQRNKGNFPGRFSGRQFSNSRSEMNVSTLELGDSALYLCASSRDRIPDTQYFGPGTRLTVL.

The chain has TRBV11-2 and TRBJ1-3; TRBD1 might be the D (5 bases). With 1 base removed from V and 0 bases from J, the gap between germline ends came to 7 bases. The CDR3 extends over 15 amino acids. The V gene's germline CDR1 is SGHAT and CDR2 FQNNGV. This chain's CDR3 is CASSLGQFSGNTIYF. CDR3 DNA: TGTGCCAGCAGCTTAGGACAGTTCTCTGGAAACACCATATATTTT.

This chain uses TRBV7-8 with TRBJ2-5; possibly TRBD1 for D (5 bases). The CDR3 has 15 residues. The V gene lost 5 bases and the J gene lost 4 bases, with 17 bases spanning the gap. The germline V gene has CDR1 SGHVS and CDR2 FQNEAQ. The CDR3 sequence: CASSLPPQGRETQYF. For the CDR3, the DNA is TGTGCCAGCAGCCTCCCCCCTCAGGGAAGAGAGACCCAGTACTTC.